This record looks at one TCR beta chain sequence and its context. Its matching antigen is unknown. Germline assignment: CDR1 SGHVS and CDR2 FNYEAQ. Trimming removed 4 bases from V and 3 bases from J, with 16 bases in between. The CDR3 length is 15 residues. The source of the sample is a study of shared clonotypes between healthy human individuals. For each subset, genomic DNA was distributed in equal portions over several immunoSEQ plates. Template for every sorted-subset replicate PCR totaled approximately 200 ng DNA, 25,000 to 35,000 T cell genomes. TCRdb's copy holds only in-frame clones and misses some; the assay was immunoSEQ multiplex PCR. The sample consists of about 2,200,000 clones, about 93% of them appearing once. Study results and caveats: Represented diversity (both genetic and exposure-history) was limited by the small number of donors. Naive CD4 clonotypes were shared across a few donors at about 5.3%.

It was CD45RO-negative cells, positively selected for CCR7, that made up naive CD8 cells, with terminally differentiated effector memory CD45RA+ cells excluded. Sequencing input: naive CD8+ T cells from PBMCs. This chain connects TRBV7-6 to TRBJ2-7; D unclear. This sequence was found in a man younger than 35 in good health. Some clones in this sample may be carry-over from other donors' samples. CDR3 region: CASSSGVGHLYEQYF. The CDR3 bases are TGTGCCAGCAGCTCCGGTGTTGGGCACCTCTACGAGCAGTACTTC.